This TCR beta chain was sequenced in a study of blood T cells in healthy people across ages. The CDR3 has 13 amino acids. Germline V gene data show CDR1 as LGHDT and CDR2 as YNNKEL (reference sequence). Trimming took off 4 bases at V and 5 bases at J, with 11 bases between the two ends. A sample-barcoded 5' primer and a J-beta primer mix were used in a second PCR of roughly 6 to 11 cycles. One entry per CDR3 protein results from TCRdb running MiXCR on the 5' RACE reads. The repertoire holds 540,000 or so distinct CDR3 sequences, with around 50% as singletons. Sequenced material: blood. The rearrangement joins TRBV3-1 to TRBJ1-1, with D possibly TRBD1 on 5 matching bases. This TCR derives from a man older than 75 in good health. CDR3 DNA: TGTGCCAGCAGCCTTTCAGGGAAGACTGAAGCTTTCTTT. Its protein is CASSLSGKTEAFF.